One and the same sample provided the 31 T cell receptor beta chains below, sequenced in a study of response to subunit inactivated influenza vaccine. TCRdb independently ran MiXCR on the RT-PCR reads; one entry per CDR3 protein. This sample has hundreds of thousands of distinct CDR3 sequences, with approximately 17% found just once. Sequenced material: CD4+ T cells sorted from PBMCs, taken roughly 24 months after vaccination. Every receptor here comes from a man between 50 and 75 years old who received an inactivated influenza vaccine.

The chain links TRBV6-5 to TRBJ2-3; 7 bases fit TRBD1. The CDR3 extends over 15 amino acids. Germline-derived CDR1 and CDR2 are MNHEY and SVGAGI. V gave up 5 bases and J gave up 5 bases; unmatched junction bases: 10. CDR3 sequence: CASSTDRVWGDTQYF. The CDR3 DNA follows: TGTGCCAGCAGTACCGACAGGGTATGGGGAGATACGCAGTATTTT.

The sample holds a few counts of this clonotype. The chain combines TRBV20-1 with TRBJ2-5; the match to TRBD2 covers 9 bases. CDR1 and CDR2 from the germline V gene are DFQATT and SNEGSKA (reference sequence). The V gene end was trimmed by 4 bases and the J gene end by 4 bases; junction bases not matched to a gene: 7. The CDR3 has 14 residues. CDR3 residues: CSAKGGGAAETQYF. CDR3 sequence (DNA): TGCAGTGCTAAAGGCGGGGGGGCCGCAGAGACCCAGTACTTC.

The CDR3 nucleotides are TGTGCCAGCAGCCAAGTCCCCCGGGGGCGATTGGACAATGAGCAGTTCTTC. It encodes CASSQVPRGRLDNEQFF. The V and J genes are TRBV4-2 and TRBJ2-1; either TRBD1 or TRBD2 may fit D (6 bases each). Germline V gene lookup returns CDR1 LGHNA and CDR2 YNFKEQ. With 1 base removed from V and 5 bases from J, the gap between germline ends came to 18 bases. The CDR3 length is 17 residues.

This clonotype was seen a handful of times. The chain couples TRBV5-1 to TRBJ2-1; D not resolved. Per germline, CDR1 SGHRS and CDR2 YFSETQ. The CDR3 has 14 residues. V dropped 3 bases and J dropped 6 bases, with 13 bases sitting between them. CDR3 bases: TGCGCCAGCAGCTCGTTGGAAATCGGCAATGAGCAGTTCTTC. Translated: CASSSLEIGNEQFF.

This clonotype was picked up a small number of times. V is TRBV2 and J is TRBJ2-3; 8 bases are a match to TRBD2. CDR1 SNHLY and CDR2 FYNNEI come from the germline V gene. Unmatched junction bases numbered 10, after V lost 6 bases and J lost 5 bases. The CDR3 covers 15 residues. The CDR3 loop is CASRVRAGDGDTQYF. For the CDR3, the DNA is TGTGCCAGCAGAGTAAGAGCGGGGGATGGAGATACGCAGTATTTT.

The genes are TRBV10-2 and TRBJ2-3, with 10 bases lining up with TRBD2. The germline gives CDR1 WSHSY, CDR2 SAAADI. The CDR3 covers 15 residues. V was clipped by 6 bases and J by 2 bases; unmatched bases: 5. The CDR3 DNA follows: TGCGCCAGCAGACTTAGCGGGGGGCCCACAGATACGCAGTATTTT. Its protein is CASRLSGGPTDTQYF.

This clonotype was observed a handful of times. The chain joins TRBV19 to TRBJ2-7; D uncertain. Trimming took 2 bases from V and 2 from J, leaving 13 bases between them. The CDR3 spans 15 residues. The V gene's germline CDR1 is LNHDA and CDR2 SQIVND (reference sequence). The CDR3 sequence is CASSIKWSAAYEQYF. DNA of the CDR3: TGTGCCAGTAGTATAAAGTGGTCTGCCGCCTACGAGCAGTACTTC.

V and J are TRBV6-1 and TRBJ2-2, with D perhaps TRBD1 (6 bases). Looked up from germline, CDR1 is MNHNS and CDR2 is SASEGT. This CDR3 contains 15 residues. Trimming pared 5 bases from V and 4 bases from J, leaving 14 bases between. CDR3 region: CASSRNRTVTGELFF. The CDR3, as DNA: TGTGCCAGCAGTCGAAACCGGACAGTCACCGGGGAGCTGTTTTTT.

The chain uses TRBV6-5 and TRBJ2-1; 10 positions agree with TRBD2. The length of the CDR3 is 15 residues. Germline lookup yields CDR1 MNHEY and CDR2 SVGAGI. V was clipped by 2 bases and J by 4 bases; unmatched bases: 2. For the CDR3, the DNA is TGTGCCAGCAGTTACATGACTAGCGGGTACAATGAGCAGTTCTTC. Protein: CASSYMTSGYNEQFF.

The chain employs TRBV20-1 and TRBJ1-5; D may be TRBD1 (5 bases). The CDR3 runs 15 residues. Germline assignment: CDR1 DFQATT and CDR2 SNEGSKA (reference sequence). Trimming took 6 bases from V and 1 from J, leaving 16 bases between them. CDR3 amino acids: CSAEGLKRSNQPQHF. CDR3 in DNA: TGCAGTGCCGAGGGACTCAAAAGGAGCAATCAGCCCCAGCATTTT.

This clonotype was detected ten times or more. V and J are TRBV15 and TRBJ2-2, with a weak D call TRBD2 (5 bases). The CDR3 is made up of 14 amino acids. Trimming cost V 0 bases and J 6 bases, with 8 bases left between them. CDR1 is LNHNV and CDR2 is YYDKDF in the germline V gene (reference sequence). The CDR3 DNA reads as TGTGCCACCAGCAGAGATAGTAGCGCCGGGGAGCTGTTTTTT. Translated: CATSRDSSAGELFF.

This rearrangement joins TRBV6-1 to TRBJ1-5; the D gene is possibly TRBD1 (6 bases). The length of the CDR3 is 12 residues. With 7 bases removed from V and 5 bases from J, the gap between germline ends came to 9 bases. CDR1 MNHNS and CDR2 SASEGT come from the germline V gene. The CDR3 DNA reads as TGTGCCAGCAACCAGGGGTATCAGCCCCAGCATTTT. Translating gives CASNQGYQPQHF.

This clonotype came up many times. The V gene is TRBV5-1, the J gene TRBJ2-5, with 7 bases fitting TRBD1. Germline V CDR1 and CDR2: SGHRS, YFSETQ. With 4 bases clipped from V and 2 bases from J, the junction kept 5 bases outside the gene matches. CDR3 size: 14 residues. The CDR3 bases are TGCGCCAGCAGCGAAGGACAGGCACAAGAGACCCAGTACTTC. Residues: CASSEGQAQETQYF.

The chain employs TRBV20-1 and TRBJ2-6; possibly TRBD2 for D (5 bases). V dropped 6 bases and J dropped 2 bases, with 14 bases sitting between them. Germline V gives CDR1 DFQATT, CDR2 SNEGSKA (reference sequence). This CDR3 is built from 15 residues. The CDR3 protein is CSAQASGTGANVLTF. The CDR3 region has the DNA TGCAGTGCGCAGGCGTCGGGGACTGGGGCCAACGTCCTGACTTTC.

Many counts were recorded for this clonotype. The chain is built from TRBV2 and TRBJ2-4; 7 bases match TRBD1. CDR1 and CDR2 from the germline V gene are SNHLY and FYNNEI. This CDR3 is 17 amino acids long. V shed 3 bases and J 1 base; nucleotides not matched to a gene: 9. The CDR3 DNA reads TGTGCCAGCAGTGATCACTTTCGGGACAGCGCCAAAAACATTCAGTACTTC. Translated, it gives CASSDHFRDSAKNIQYF.

J is TRBJ2-6 and V is TRBV19, with TRBD1 identical over 12 bases. Germline CDR1 reads LNHDA; CDR2 reads SQIVND (reference sequence). The CDR3 is made up of 17 amino acids. With V trimmed by 4 bases and J by 4 bases, 5 bases remained unmatched. This CDR3 reads CASSTGQGAHGANVLTF. The CDR3 nucleotides are TGTGCCAGTAGTACGGGACAGGGGGCGCACGGGGCCAACGTCCTGACTTTC.

This clonotype occurred a few times. The V and J genes are TRBV18 and TRBJ2-5, with 10 bases aligning to TRBD2. The germline V gene encodes CDR1 KGHSH and CDR2 LQKENI. CDR3 length: 15 residues. The trim removed 3 bases at V and 1 base at J, leaving 2 bases unmatched. In nucleotides, the CDR3 is TGTGCCAGCTCACCGACTAGCGGGCCCCAAGAGACCCAGTACTTC. It codes for CASSPTSGPQETQYF.

As to this clonotype: One junction end disagrees with the germline gene, perhaps due to a read error. The chain uses TRBV5-1 and TRBJ1-1, with TRBD1 matching over 11 bases. The CDR3 is made up of 16 amino acids. In germline, CDR1 is SGHRS, CDR2 YFSETQ. DNA of the CDR3: TGCGTCAGCAGCACCGGACAGGGGGCCCGGAACACTGAAGCTTTCTTT. It yields the protein CVSSTGQGARNTEAFF.

This chain connects TRBV6-5 to TRBJ2-3, with 7 bases identical to TRBD2. Looked up from germline, CDR1 is MNHEY and CDR2 is SVGAGI. There are 18 residues in the CDR3. Trimming took 0 bases from V and 0 from J; bases not matched to a gene: 9. The CDR3 DNA is TGTGCCAGCAGTTACTCGAAAAAGGCTAGCGGTAGCACAGATACGCAGTATTTT. Its translation: CASSYSKKASGSTDTQYF.

This clonotype appeared a few times. The DNA for the CDR3 is TGTGCCAGCAGCCCCCGGTACACCGCCGGGGAGCTGTTTTTT. Translating gives CASSPRYTAGELFF. The chain uses TRBV3-1 and TRBJ2-2; D is uncertain. With 4 bases removed from V and 6 bases from J, the gap between germline ends came to 12 bases. CDR3 size: 14 residues. CDR1 is LGHDT and CDR2 is YNNKEL in the germline V gene (reference sequence).

The chain combines TRBV11-2 with TRBJ2-1; 11 bases agree with TRBD2. Trimming cost V 1 base and J 9 bases; bases outside gene matches: 11. This CDR3 spans 17 amino acids. Germline CDR1 is SGHAT and CDR2 is FQNNGV. CDR3 in DNA: TGTGCCAGCAGCTTAGGCCTAGCGGGGGGTTTATCTACTGAGCAGTTCTTC. Amino acid sequence: CASSLGLAGGLSTEQFF. The variable domain in full, with the rest retrieved from reference TRBV11-2 and TRBJ2-1, is EAGVAQSPRYKIIEKRQSVAFWCNPISGHATLYWYQQILGQGPKLLIQFQNNGVVDDSQLPKDRFSAERLKGVDSTLKIQPAKLEDSAVYLCASSLGLAGGLSTEQFFGPGTRLTVL.

This clonotype was counted ten times or more. The chain carries TRBV20-1 and TRBJ1-4; the D gene is possibly TRBD1 (6 bases). The germline gives CDR1 DFQATT, CDR2 SNEGSKA (reference sequence). The ends were cut back, 5 bases at V and 8 bases at J, with 9 bases in the middle. The CDR3 length is 11 residues. Written as DNA, the CDR3 is TGCAGTGCTGTACAGGGCGAAAAACTGTTTTTT. Amino acids: CSAVQGEKLFF.

V and J are TRBV12-3 or TRBV12-4 and TRBJ1-2, with D possibly matching TRBD1 (5 bases). With 5 bases removed from V and 4 bases from J, the gap between germline ends came to 11 bases. The CDR3 is 13 amino acids. CDR3 DNA: TGTGCCAGCAGTAGGGACTTTGGCTATGGCTACACCTTC. The encoded protein is CASSRDFGYGYTF.

The table lists this clonotype with many counts. V usage is TRBV7-2 and J usage is TRBJ1-4; 8 nucleotides align to TRBD1. Germline V gene data show CDR1 as SGHTA and CDR2 as FQGNSA. This CDR3 spans 14 amino acids. Trimming took 4 bases from V and 4 from J; bases not matched to a gene: 2. CDR3 sequence: CASSSGQVNEKLFF. CDR3 bases: TGTGCCAGCAGCTCGGGACAGGTTAATGAAAAACTGTTTTTT.

The chain uses TRBV14 and TRBJ2-6, with no clear D. The CDR3 consists of 16 residues. V gave up 1 base and J gave up 1 base, with 8 bases separating them. CDR1 and CDR2 (germline): SGHDN, FVKESK. CDR3 in amino acids: CASSQGVTSGANVLTF. CDR3 in DNA: TGTGCCAGCAGCCAAGGGGTAACGTCTGGGGCCAACGTCCTGACTTTC. Variable domain in full (rest from reference TRBV14 and TRBJ2-6): EAGVTQFPSHSVIEKGQTVTLRCDPISGHDNLYWYRRVMGKEIKFLLHFVKESKQDESGMPNNRFLAERTGGTYSTLKVQPAELEDSGVYFCASSQGVTSGANVLTFGAGSRLTVL.

This clonotype was counted a few times. The chain carries TRBV7-8 and TRBJ2-5; no clear D gene. Trimming left V 4 bases short and J 1 base short, with 13 bases between. Germline CDR1 is SGHVS and CDR2 is FQNEAQ. The CDR3 contains 15 residues. CDR3 region: CASSYANWVQETQYF. DNA of the CDR3: TGTGCCAGCAGCTACGCTAACTGGGTCCAAGAGACCCAGTACTTC.

There are a few counts of this clonotype. The chain employs TRBV7-9 and TRBJ2-1; the match to TRBD2 covers 11 bases. Germline CDR1 and CDR2: SEHNR and FQNEAQ (reference sequence). The V gene end was trimmed by 7 bases and the J gene end by 7 bases; junction bases not matched to a gene: 9. CDR3 size: 15 residues. CDR3 in DNA: TGTGCCAGCACCATAGGGACTAGCGGTAAAAATGAGCAGTTCTTC. It yields the protein CASTIGTSGKNEQFF.

This clonotype occurred many times. The chain carries TRBV12-3 or TRBV12-4 and TRBJ2-3; D may be TRBD2 (6 bases). The CDR3 has 14 residues. V shed 6 bases and J shed 2 bases, with 12 bases lying between them. Here the CDR3 reads CASSSGGYTDTQYF. CDR3 coding DNA: TGTGCCAGCAGCTCCGGGGGATACACAGATACGCAGTATTTT.

This clonotype was observed a single time. J is TRBJ1-5 and V is TRBV6-1; D unresolved. V was trimmed by 1 base and J by 6 bases, leaving 10 bases between them. Germline V gives CDR1 MNHNS, CDR2 SASEGT. This CDR3 comprises 14 residues. Here the CDR3 reads CASSEVGRVQPQHF. The CDR3 bases are TGTGCCAGCAGTGAAGTGGGGAGGGTTCAGCCCCAGCATTTT.

This chain connects TRBV13 to TRBJ2-7; weak D call: TRBD1 (5 bases). The CDR3 has 13 residues. The ends were cut back, 3 bases at V and 3 bases at J, with 9 bases in the middle. Germline lookup yields CDR1 PRHDT and CDR2 FYEKMQ (reference sequence). The CDR3 reads CASSFKGLYEQYF. CDR3 DNA sequence: TGTGCCAGCAGCTTCAAGGGGCTCTACGAGCAGTACTTC.

This clonotype was seen a handful of times. V gene TRBV12-3 or TRBV12-4 combines with J gene TRBJ1-1; D unclear. The CDR3 sequence is 13 residues long. Deletions cut 5 bases from V and 1 base from J, with 8 bases between. CDR3 sequence reads: CASSTLENTEAFF. As DNA, the CDR3 is TGTGCCAGCAGTACACTGGAGAACACTGAAGCTTTCTTT.